What follows are 14 T cell receptor beta chains derived from one specimen sequenced in a study of T cell repertoires in cytomegalovirus infection. TCRdb redid the calling of the reads with MiXCR, one entry per CDR3 protein. The table lists 200,000 to 300,000 distinct CDR3 sequences, roughly 9% of them singletons. Material: PBMCs. The source is a human donor in good health (CMV status not recorded). Some clones in this sample may be carry-over from other donors' samples.

This clonotype was counted at least ten times. The V and J genes are TRBV7-2 and TRBJ2-7; tentative D call: TRBD1 (5 bases). The germline gives CDR1 SGHTA, CDR2 FQGNSA. V shed 0 bases and J shed 6 bases, with 12 bases lying between them. This CDR3 is 14 amino acids long. The CDR3 DNA follows: TGTGCCAGCAGCTTAGCCCAGGGATCGGGCGAGCAGTACTTC. This sequence encodes CASSLAQGSGEQYF. Supplemented by reference TRBV7-2 and TRBJ2-7, the full variable domain reads GAGVSQSPSNKVTEKGKDVELRCDPISGHTALYWYRQSLGQGLEFLIYFQGNSAPDKSGLPSDRFSAERTGGSVSTLTIQRTQQEDSAVYLCASSLAQGSGEQYFGPGTRLTVT.

CDR3 in DNA: TGTGCCAGCAGTGATTCCGGGACCTACACAGATACGCAGTATTTT. It encodes CASSDSGTYTDTQYF. This chain uses TRBV2 with TRBJ2-3; D assignment may be TRBD1 or TRBD2 (5 bases each). Trimming left V 3 bases short and J 2 bases short, with 12 bases between. Germline V gene lookup returns CDR1 SNHLY and CDR2 FYNNEI. The CDR3 has 15 amino acids.

This clonotype appeared many times. The chain employs TRBV7-2 and TRBJ2-1; 10 bases are shared with TRBD2. V lost 2 bases and J lost 6; bases outside the gene matches: 7. This CDR3 region has 16 residues. The V gene's germline CDR1 is SGHTA and CDR2 FQGNSA. The CDR3 DNA reads as TGTGCCAGCAGCTTAACCAGCGGGAGGGCTGTCAATGAGCAGTTCTTC. Translating it yields CASSLTSGRAVNEQFF.

The chain recombines TRBV2 with TRBJ2-1; 11 bases fit TRBD2. In germline, CDR1 is SNHLY, CDR2 FYNNEI. This CDR3 comprises 15 residues. The junction had 7 bases not matched to a gene; V was cut back by 5 bases and J by 7 bases. The CDR3 DNA reads TGTGCCAGCAGTCTAACTAGCGGGAGTGGGAATGAGCAGTTCTTC. Translating gives CASSLTSGSGNEQFF.

Only a few counts were recorded for this clonotype. The chain combines TRBV10-2 with TRBJ1-1, with 8 bases that match TRBD1. This CDR3 spans 15 amino acids. The trim removed 6 bases at V and 4 bases at J, leaving 10 bases unmatched. From germline, CDR1 is WSHSY and CDR2 SAAADI. CDR3 sequence (DNA): TGCGCCAGCAGACCCCCGGACAGGGAGAGCACTGAAGCTTTCTTT. It translates to CASRPPDRESTEAFF.

The V call is TRBV29-1, the J call TRBJ2-5; 7 positions agree with TRBD2. Germline V gene sequence: CDR1 SQVTM, CDR2 ANQGSEA. The CDR3 consists of 13 residues. V was clipped by 8 bases and J by 5 bases; unmatched bases: 11. For the CDR3, the DNA is TGCAGCTTGCGCGGGAGTGGGGGGGAGACCCAGTACTTC. Protein sequence: CSLRGSGGETQYF.

The table lists this clonotype with many counts. The chain uses TRBV7-2 and TRBJ2-5, with 8 nucleotides matching TRBD1. The CDR3 sequence is 15 residues long. Germline V gene lookup returns CDR1 SGHTA and CDR2 FQGNSA. The trim removed 1 base at V and 5 bases at J, leaving 6 bases unmatched. The CDR3 protein is CASSLGQGARETQYF. As DNA, the CDR3 is TGTGCCAGCAGCTTAGGCCAGGGGGCGCGGGAGACCCAGTACTTC.

This clonotype has just a few counts. CDR3 DNA sequence: TGTGCCAGCAGCCTGACAGGGCATAACACCGGGGAGCTGTTTTTT. This codes for CASSLTGHNTGELFF. The chain uses TRBV28 and TRBJ2-2; 7 bases match TRBD1. V gave up 6 bases and J gave up 2 bases; unmatched junction bases: 6. The V gene's germline CDR1 is MDHEN and CDR2 SYDVKM. The CDR3 has 15 amino acids.

Many counts were recorded for this clonotype. The chain combines TRBV6-6 with TRBJ1-5; D remains ambiguous. V was cut by 7 bases and J by 3 bases, with 7 bases left in between. The CDR3 has 12 amino acids. Germline V gene data show CDR1 as MNHNY and CDR2 as SVGAGI (reference sequence). Written as DNA, the CDR3 is TGTGCCAGCACCAGTTCCAATCAGCCCCAGCATTTT. Translating gives CASTSSNQPQHF.

This clonotype was observed a few times. The genes are TRBV7-2 and TRBJ1-2, with TRBD1 as a possible D gene (5 bases). This CDR3 spans 14 amino acids. Germline lookup yields CDR1 SGHTA and CDR2 FQGNSA. Trimming removed 4 bases from V and 3 bases from J, with 12 bases in between. The CDR3 reads CASSSGGGYYGYTF. For the CDR3, the DNA is TGTGCCAGCAGCTCGGGGGGGGGTTACTATGGCTACACCTTC.

This clonotype was counted at least ten times. The rearrangement uses TRBV7-2 and TRBJ2-7; D uncertain. Germline CDR1 is SGHTA and CDR2 is FQGNSA. The CDR3 is made up of 15 amino acids. Trimming cost V 1 base and J 0 bases, with 10 bases left between them. The DNA of the CDR3 is TGTGCCAGCAGCTTAGAGAGCCTGAGCTCCTACGAGCAGTACTTC. This translates into CASSLESLSSYEQYF.

This clonotype was counted at least ten times. V gene TRBV23-1 combines with J gene TRBJ2-4; 8 bases fit TRBD2. TRBV23-1 is an open reading frame, and its role is uncertain. V lost 10 bases and J lost 6; bases outside the gene matches: 11. CDR3 size: 14 residues. CDR3 DNA sequence: TGCGCCAAGCAGCGGGGGACCACCCTAAACATTCAGTACTTC. Residues: CAKQRGTTLNIQYF.

The chain carries TRBV20-1 and TRBJ2-7; 9 positions agree with TRBD2. The CDR3 runs 16 residues. The germline V gene encodes CDR1 DFQATT and CDR2 SNEGSKA (reference sequence). Trimming cost V 4 bases and J 3 bases; bases outside gene matches: 13. The CDR3 is CSAKKNGLAQGYEQYF. As DNA, the CDR3 is TGCAGTGCTAAGAAGAACGGACTAGCGCAGGGCTACGAGCAGTACTTC.

This clonotype has ten or more counts. This chain links TRBV6-1 with TRBJ2-7; TRBD1 agrees at 8 bases. The CDR3 is 15 residues long. Trimming cost V 5 bases and J 0 bases; bases outside gene matches: 6. From germline, CDR1 is MNHNS and CDR2 SASEGT. The CDR3 bases are TGTGCCAGCAGTACTGGACAGGGATACTCCTACGAGCAGTACTTC. This codes for CASSTGQGYSYEQYF.